These 11 T cell receptor beta chains originate from one sample sequenced in a study of early T cells in non-severe SARS-CoV-2 infection listed by TCRdb under 2021. The library was generated by 5' RACE. Sequenced using a NextSeq 500. The public reads were run again by TCRdb, first through fastp at Q25 and then through MiXCR, and only productive beta chains were kept. Each entry merges the rows of one CDR3 protein and shows their most common DNA and genes. Within this sample are 40,000 to 45,000 distinct CDR3 sequences, with about 6% of them counted one time only. The ten largest clones represent less than 25% of the sample. The sequences come from whole blood, collected at baseline. These receptors originate from an adult who was a healthcare worker with PCR-confirmed SARS-CoV-2 infection or an uninfected control (not recorded which).

At least ten counts were recorded for this clonotype. This CDR3 reads CASSLLQGRKKETQYF. The CDR3 nucleotides are TGTGCCAGCAGCTTACTCCAGGGCAGAAAAAAAGAGACCCAGTACTTC. The rearrangement joins TRBV7-6 to TRBJ2-5, with a weak D call TRBD1 (5 bases). The CDR3 consists of 16 residues. Germline values: CDR1 SGHVS, CDR2 FNYEAQ. V was pared by 2 bases and J by 3 bases, with 16 bases between.

This clonotype was counted many times. Here the CDR3 reads CSANPTQETQYF. In nucleotides, the CDR3 is TGCAGTGCTAACCCAACCCAAGAGACCCAGTACTTC. The rearrangement uses TRBV20-1 and TRBJ2-5; D is unclear. Germline V gene sequence: CDR1 DFQATT, CDR2 SNEGSKA (reference sequence). The CDR3 is 12 residues long. Trimming took off 4 bases at V and 1 base at J, with 7 bases between the two ends.

This clonotype was seen at least ten times. The chain is built from TRBV20-1 and TRBJ1-1, with 12 bases aligning to TRBD1. CDR3 length equals 15 residues. Trimming cost V 0 bases and J 6 bases; bases outside gene matches: 5. Looked up from germline, CDR1 is DFQATT and CDR2 is SNEGSKA (reference sequence). CDR3 bases: TGCAGTGCTAGAGATCGGGGACAGGGGGCCGCTGAAGCTTTCTTT. It codes for CSARDRGQGAAEAFF.

This clonotype was detected a few times. The V call is TRBV11-2, the J call TRBJ2-7; D ambiguous. V lost 5 bases to trimming and J lost 3 bases, with 23 bases between them. Germline V lookup: CDR1 SGHAT, CDR2 FQNNGV. The CDR3 has 17 amino acids. CDR3 sequence: CASSTNPKPAPSYEQYF. In nucleotides, the CDR3 is TGTGCCAGCAGCACCAACCCCAAACCTGCGCCAAGCTACGAGCAGTACTTC.

This clonotype has at least ten counts. The chain combines TRBV7-2 with TRBJ1-1; D is undetermined. The V end lost 3 bases, the J end lost 6 bases, and 11 bases lay between the germline ends. CDR3 length: 13 amino acids. Germline V gives CDR1 SGHTA, CDR2 FQGNSA. The CDR3, as DNA: TGTGCCAGCAGCTTTATGGCTGGGCCTGAAGCTTTCTTT. Translated, it gives CASSFMAGPEAFF.

This clonotype was observed a handful of times. V is TRBV2 and J is TRBJ2-3; 7 bases fit TRBD2. V shed 7 bases and J 0 bases; nucleotides not matched to a gene: 4. CDR3 length equals 14 residues. The V gene's germline CDR1 is SNHLY and CDR2 FYNNEI. The CDR3 coding sequence is TGTGCCAGCAAGGCTAGCGGAAGCACAGATACGCAGTATTTT. Protein: CASKASGSTDTQYF. The variable domain in full, with the rest retrieved from reference TRBV2 and TRBJ2-3, is EPEVTQTPSHQVTQMGQEVILRCVPISNHLYFYWYRQILGQKVEFLVSFYNNEISEKSEIFDDQFSVERPDGSNFTLKIRSTKLEDSAMYFCASKASGSTDTQYFGPGTRLTVL.

J is TRBJ2-1 and V is TRBV3-2; the table's D call, TRBD2, has no DNA check behind it. TRBV3-2 has pseudogene status. This CDR3 is built from 16 residues. The CDR3: CASSQEGQGPYNEQFF. CDR3 coding DNA: TGTGCCAGCAGCCAAGAAGGGCAGGGCCCCTACAATGAGCAGTTCTTC.

The sample holds many counts of this clonotype. The chain carries TRBV30 and TRBJ2-7, with 7 bases aligning to TRBD1. The J segment lost 4 bases and the V segment lost 5 bases, leaving 8 bases of the junction unmatched. The germline gives CDR1 GTSNPN, CDR2 SVGIG (reference sequence). This CDR3 has 13 amino acids. The CDR3 is CAWARQGVYEQYF. The CDR3 bases are TGTGCCTGGGCTCGGCAGGGGGTATACGAGCAGTACTTC. The whole variable domain, filled in from reference TRBV30 and TRBJ2-7, reads SQTIHQWPATLVQPVGSPLSLECTVEGTSNPNLYWYRQAAGRGLQLLFYSVGIGQISSEVPQNLSASRPQDRQFILSSKKLLLSDSGFYLCAWARQGVYEQYFGPGTRLTVT.

The V and J genes are TRBV6-5 and TRBJ1-1; 8 bases are a match to TRBD1. The CDR3 is 14 residues long. Germline V gene data show CDR1 as MNHEY and CDR2 as SVGAGI. V lost 0 bases and J lost 11; bases outside the gene matches: 8. The CDR3 loop is CASSYSQQGASAFF. Here the CDR3 DNA reads TGTGCCAGCAGTTACTCACAGCAGGGGGCAAGTGCTTTCTTT.

The chain carries TRBV12-3 or TRBV12-4 and TRBJ2-1, with 9 bases lining up with TRBD1. J lost 8 bases, V lost 5 bases, and 10 bases had no gene match. The CDR3 consists of 15 residues. The CDR3, as DNA: TGTGCCAGCAGTCCTGGGACAGGGAGAGGCGATGAGCAGTTCTTC. Protein sequence: CASSPGTGRGDEQFF.

The V and J genes are TRBV5-5 and TRBJ2-2; TRBD1 matches 7 bases. Unmatched junction bases numbered 11, after V lost 3 bases and J lost 9 bases. There are 15 residues in the CDR3. Germline V gives CDR1 SGHKS, CDR2 YYEKEE (reference sequence). The CDR3 is CASSYSSSQGRELFF. The DNA for the CDR3 is TGTGCCAGCAGCTACTCCTCTTCACAGGGGCGGGAGCTGTTTTTT.